This is a list of T cell receptor beta chains from one sample in a study of blood T cell repertoires in COVID-19. Some clones are missing from TCRdb's copy, which holds only in-frame ones; the method was immunoSEQ multiplex PCR. The table has 200,000 to 250,000 clones, less than 85% seen once. Specimen: PBMCs or T cells enriched from blood (not recorded which). These receptor sequences come from a man in his forties who had recovered from COVID-19. Both conserved end residues are trimmed from each CDR3. D genes are given only for firm matches. A clone size is listed for some rows: how often the clone was seen (once, few, many), or a class if it is expanded.

CDR3aa: ATSDRDSNYNEQF
d_gene: NA
abundance: NA
v_gene: TRBV24-1

CDR3aa: ASSLGEREPQH
d_gene: NA
abundance: NA
v_gene: TRBV11-2

CDR3aa: AISETGAANYGYT
d_gene: NA
abundance: NA
v_gene: TRBV10-3

CDR3aa: ASTPGTLNTEAF
d_gene: NA
abundance: NA
v_gene: TRBV5-1

CDR3aa: ASSTGTEYEQY
d_gene: NA
abundance: NA
v_gene: TRBV6-5

CDR3aa: ATSTEDSNSGNTIY
d_gene: NA
abundance: NA
v_gene: TRBV15

CDR3aa: ASSPSSGYEQY
d_gene: NA
abundance: NA
v_gene: TRBV5-1

CDR3aa: ASSFPGTTLH
d_gene: NA
abundance: NA
v_gene: TRBV28

CDR3aa: ASSYMGADTQY
d_gene: NA
abundance: once
v_gene: TRBV6-2/TRBV6-3

CDR3aa: ASSLRNTGELF
d_gene: NA
abundance: NA
v_gene: TRBV2

CDR3aa: ASSLDFRGGYT
d_gene: NA
abundance: NA
v_gene: TRBV7-8

CDR3aa: ASSTGKAAYEQY
d_gene: NA
abundance: NA
v_gene: TRBV27

CDR3aa: ASSQDLGPGYEQY
d_gene: NA
abundance: NA
v_gene: TRBV3-1/TRBV3-2

CDR3aa: ATSDGGTTGELF
d_gene: NA
abundance: NA
v_gene: TRBV24-1

CDR3aa: ASSQERGARSGANVLT
d_gene: NA
abundance: NA
v_gene: TRBV4-1

CDR3aa: SVDRFTGRNEQF
d_gene: TRBD1
abundance: once
v_gene: TRBV29-1

CDR3aa: ASKRGANTGELF
d_gene: NA
abundance: NA
v_gene: TRBV6-5

CDR3aa: ASSLVAENYNEQF
d_gene: NA
abundance: NA
v_gene: TRBV7-8

CDR3aa: ASSKRGGSGELF
d_gene: TRBD2
abundance: NA
v_gene: TRBV28

CDR3aa: ATSDSRSVGYT
d_gene: NA
abundance: NA
v_gene: TRBV24-1

CDR3aa: ASSQDGAGSHYNEQF
d_gene: NA
abundance: NA
v_gene: TRBV4-1

CDR3aa: ASSLTGHSYNEQF
d_gene: NA
abundance: NA
v_gene: TRBV27

CDR3aa: ASSPRTSGSYEQY
d_gene: TRBD2
abundance: NA
v_gene: TRBV3-1/TRBV3-2

CDR3aa: ASSLAMTGGSGYT
d_gene: TRBD1
abundance: NA
v_gene: TRBV7-2

CDR3aa: ATSRDLQAGELF
d_gene: NA
abundance: NA
v_gene: TRBV15

CDR3aa: AISLGQADTYEQY
d_gene: TRBD1
abundance: few
v_gene: TRBV10-3

CDR3aa: ASSAMPGNEQF
d_gene: NA
abundance: NA
v_gene: TRBV11-2

CDR3aa: ASSKKRDRELYEQY
d_gene: NA
abundance: NA
v_gene: TRBV21-1

CDR3aa: ASSHGQGNNYGYT
d_gene: TRBD1
abundance: NA
v_gene: TRBV5-1

CDR3aa: ASSHSGIPNYGYT
d_gene: NA
abundance: once
v_gene: TRBV4-1

CDR3aa: ASSLVQGQKRRYT
d_gene: TRBD1
abundance: NA
v_gene: TRBV11-2

CDR3aa: ASSMGLADSYNEQF
d_gene: TRBD2
abundance: NA
v_gene: TRBV19

CDR3aa: ASSLQRFTDTQY
d_gene: NA
abundance: NA
v_gene: TRBV6-6

CDR3aa: ASSRRGYGEQF
d_gene: NA
abundance: NA
v_gene: TRBV7-9

CDR3aa: ASSFSPHLAF
d_gene: NA
abundance: many
v_gene: TRBV12-3/TRBV12-4

CDR3aa: ASSLSVHSGNTIY
d_gene: NA
abundance: NA
v_gene: TRBV27

CDR3aa: AWSGGQGTDTQY
d_gene: TRBD1
abundance: NA
v_gene: TRBV30

CDR3aa: ASSLVSGAMGYGYT
d_gene: NA
abundance: NA
v_gene: TRBV5-6

CDR3aa: ASSVQGNTEAF
d_gene: NA
abundance: NA
v_gene: TRBV9

CDR3aa: ASSQTGAYEQY
d_gene: NA
abundance: NA
v_gene: TRBV11-3

CDR3aa: ASSLGGLVSETQY
d_gene: TRBD2
abundance: once
v_gene: TRBV7-6

CDR3aa: AWSTNRGTVNYEQY
d_gene: NA
abundance: NA
v_gene: TRBV30

CDR3aa: ATWTAVDSPLH
d_gene: NA
abundance: NA
v_gene: TRBV24-1

CDR3aa: ASRGTGNQPQH
d_gene: TRBD1
abundance: NA
v_gene: TRBV19

CDR3aa: ASSFSGGTGVTYGYT
d_gene: TRBD1
abundance: NA
v_gene: TRBV28

CDR3aa: ASSLVSGGNQPQH
d_gene: NA
abundance: NA
v_gene: TRBV28

CDR3aa: ASSQFLTVSAGNTIY
d_gene: NA
abundance: NA
v_gene: TRBV14

CDR3aa: ASSPRQGDTEAF
d_gene: TRBD1
abundance: once
v_gene: TRBV11-3